This paragraph reports one T cell receptor beta chain. Sequencing used immunoSEQ multiplex PCR; TCRdb keeps in-frame clones, though not all of them. The table records around 49,000 clones, approximately 81% of them present only once. In Seattle, patients joined the study during active infection and were tracked longitudinally. These data come from a study of blood T cell repertoires in COVID-19. The overall study: Collection of acute and convalescent COVID-19 samples took place in the United States, Italy and Spain. PBMCs, B-cell-depleted T cells, or T cells were the source of the cDNA or gDNA that made up the material.

Germline V gene sequence: CDR1 KGHSH, CDR2 LQKENI. V gave up 6 bases and J gave up 1 base, with 16 bases separating them. This CDR3 comprises 15 residues. The chain joins TRBV18 to TRBJ2-7; D unresolved. The TCR was taken from a woman of 80 years or more with COVID-19, enrolled during active disease. Sequenced sample: peripheral blood. CDR3 in amino acids: CASSPPGLQSYEQYF. CDR3 in DNA: TGTGCCAGCTCGCCTCCAGGATTACAATCCTACGAGCAGTACTTC.